This T cell receptor beta chain is drawn from a study of early T cells in non-severe SARS-CoV-2 infection. Study in general: Chains were unpaired, as sequencing was done on bulk RNA from unsorted whole blood. Study-level findings and limits: Clonotype matching in VDJdb favored anti-spike CD8 responses and did not capture private and CD4 specificities.

J was trimmed by 6 bases and V by 3 bases; bases with no gene match: 9. Germline assignment: CDR1 KGHSH and CDR2 LQKENI. The CDR3 spans 15 residues. This clonotype was counted only a few times. As yet, its antigen is unknown. Individual cDNA molecules carried attached unique molecular identifiers. A single record per CDR3 protein comes from TCRdb applying MiXCR to the 5' RACE reads. The table records tens of thousands of distinct CDR3 sequences, 10% of them present only once. This clonotype was sampled from an adult who was a healthcare worker with PCR-confirmed SARS-CoV-2 infection or an uninfected control (not recorded which). The sample was whole blood, taken at baseline. J is TRBJ1-2 and V is TRBV18; 8 bases align to TRBD1. DNA for the CDR3: TGTGCCAGCTCACCTTACAGGGGGTTAATGGATGGCTACACCTTC. It is translated as CASSPYRGLMDGYTF.